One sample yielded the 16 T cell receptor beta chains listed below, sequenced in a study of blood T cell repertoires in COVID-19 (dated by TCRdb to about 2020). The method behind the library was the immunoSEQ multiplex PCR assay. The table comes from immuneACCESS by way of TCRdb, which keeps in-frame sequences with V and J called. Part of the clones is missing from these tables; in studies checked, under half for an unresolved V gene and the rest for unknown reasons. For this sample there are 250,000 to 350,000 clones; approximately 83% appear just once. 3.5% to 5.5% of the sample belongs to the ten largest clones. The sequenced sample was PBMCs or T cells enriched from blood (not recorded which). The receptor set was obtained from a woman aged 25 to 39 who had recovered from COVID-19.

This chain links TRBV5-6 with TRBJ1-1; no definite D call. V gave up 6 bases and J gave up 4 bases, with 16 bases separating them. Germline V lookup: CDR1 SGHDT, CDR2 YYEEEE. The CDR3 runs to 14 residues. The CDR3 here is CASIDGILGTEAFF. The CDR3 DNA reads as TGTGCCAGCATAGACGGGATTTTAGGCACTGAAGCTTTCTTT.

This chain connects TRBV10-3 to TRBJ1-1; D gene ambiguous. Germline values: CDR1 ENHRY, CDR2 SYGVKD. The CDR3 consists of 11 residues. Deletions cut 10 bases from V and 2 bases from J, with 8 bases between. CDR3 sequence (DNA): TGTGCCACCGGAGATAACACTGAAGCTTTCTTT. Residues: CATGDNTEAFF.

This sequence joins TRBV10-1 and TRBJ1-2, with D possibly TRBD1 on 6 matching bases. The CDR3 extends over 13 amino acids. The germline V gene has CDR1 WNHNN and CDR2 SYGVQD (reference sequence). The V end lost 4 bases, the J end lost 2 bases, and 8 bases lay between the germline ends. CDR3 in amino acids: CASSGTVNYGYTF. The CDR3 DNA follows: TGCGCCAGCAGTGGGACAGTGAACTATGGCTACACCTTC.

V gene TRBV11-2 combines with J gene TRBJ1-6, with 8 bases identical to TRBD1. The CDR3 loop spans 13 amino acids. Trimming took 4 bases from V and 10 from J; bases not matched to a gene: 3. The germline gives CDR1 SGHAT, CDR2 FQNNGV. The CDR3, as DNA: TGTGCCAGCAGCTACGGACAGGGATCACCCCTCCACTTT. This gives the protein CASSYGQGSPLHF.

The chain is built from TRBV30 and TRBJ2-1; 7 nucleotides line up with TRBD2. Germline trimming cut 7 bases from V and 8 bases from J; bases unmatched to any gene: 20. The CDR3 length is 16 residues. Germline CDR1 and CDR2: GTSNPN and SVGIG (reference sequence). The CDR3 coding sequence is TGTGCCTTCCCACGGAGCGGGACTCCTCTGGTCGATGAGCAGTTCTTC. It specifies CAFPRSGTPLVDEQFF. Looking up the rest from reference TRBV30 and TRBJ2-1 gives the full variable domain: SQTIHQWPATLVQPVGSPLSLECTVEGTSNPNLYWYRQAAGRGLQLLFYSVGIGQISSEVPQNLSASRPQDRQFILSSKKLLLSDSGFYLCAFPRSGTPLVDEQFFGPGTRLTVL.

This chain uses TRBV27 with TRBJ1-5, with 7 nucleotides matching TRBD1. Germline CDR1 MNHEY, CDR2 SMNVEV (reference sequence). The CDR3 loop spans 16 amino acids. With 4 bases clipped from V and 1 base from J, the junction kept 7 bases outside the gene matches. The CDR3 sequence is CASSYRDRLSNQPQHF. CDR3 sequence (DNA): TGTGCCAGCAGTTACCGGGACAGATTAAGCAATCAGCCCCAGCATTTT.

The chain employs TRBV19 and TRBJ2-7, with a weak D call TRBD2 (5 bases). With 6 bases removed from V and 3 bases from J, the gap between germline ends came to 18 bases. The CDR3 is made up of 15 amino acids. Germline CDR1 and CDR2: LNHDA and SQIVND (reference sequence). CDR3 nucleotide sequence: TGTGCCAGTAGCCCGGAGGATGGGCGGAGCTACGAGCAGTACTTC. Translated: CASSPEDGRSYEQYF.

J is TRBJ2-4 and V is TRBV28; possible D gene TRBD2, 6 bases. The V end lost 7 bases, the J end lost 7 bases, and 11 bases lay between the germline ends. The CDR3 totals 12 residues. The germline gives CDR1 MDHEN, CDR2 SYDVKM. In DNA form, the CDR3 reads TGTGCCAGCACCCAGGAGGGCAACATTCAGTACTTC. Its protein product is CASTQEGNIQYF.

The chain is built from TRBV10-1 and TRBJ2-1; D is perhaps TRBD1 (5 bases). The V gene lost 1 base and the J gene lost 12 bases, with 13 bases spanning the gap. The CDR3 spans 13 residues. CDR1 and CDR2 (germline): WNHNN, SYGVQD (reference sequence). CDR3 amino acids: CASSEYQGAWQFF. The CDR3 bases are TGCGCCAGCAGTGAGTATCAGGGCGCCTGGCAGTTCTTC.

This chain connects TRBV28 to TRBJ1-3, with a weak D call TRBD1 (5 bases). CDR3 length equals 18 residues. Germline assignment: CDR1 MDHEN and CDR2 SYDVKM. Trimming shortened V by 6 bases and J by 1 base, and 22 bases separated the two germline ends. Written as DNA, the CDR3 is TGTGCCAGCAGACCGGGACTCCTACTTGGAGGGTCTGGAAACACCATATATTTT. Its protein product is CASRPGLLLGGSGNTIYF.

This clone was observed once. CDR3 residues: CASSLDRVRDTIYF. CDR3 in DNA: TGTGCCAGCAGCTTAGACCGGGTTCGGGACACCATATATTTT. The gene calls are TRBV13 and TRBJ1-3; D gene unclear. Trimming cost V 1 base and J 8 bases, with 12 bases left between them. This CDR3 spans 14 amino acids. Germline assignment: CDR1 PRHDT and CDR2 FYEKMQ (reference sequence).

The CDR3 here is CASSKETGTSGRSAAYEQYF. In nucleotides, the CDR3 is TGTGCCAGCAGCAAAGAGACCGGGACTAGCGGGAGGTCTGCCGCCTACGAGCAGTACTTC. The V gene is TRBV7-9, the J gene TRBJ2-7; 15 bases fit TRBD2. After removal of 5 bases from V and 2 bases from J, the junction contained 16 bases not matched to a gene. Germline V gene sequence: CDR1 SEHNR, CDR2 FQNEAQ (reference sequence). CDR3 length: 20 residues.

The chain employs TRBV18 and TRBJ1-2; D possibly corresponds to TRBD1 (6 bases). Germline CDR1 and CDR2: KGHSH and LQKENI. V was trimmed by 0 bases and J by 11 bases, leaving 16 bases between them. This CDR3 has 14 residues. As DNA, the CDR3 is TGTGCCAGCTCACCACCGTCCTTGCAGGGGATTTACACCTTC. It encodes CASSPPSLQGIYTF.

The CDR3 nucleotides read TGTGCCAGCAGCCAAGACGTCCGGTACCAAGAGACCCAGTACTTC. Protein sequence: CASSQDVRYQETQYF. The rearrangement links TRBV3-1 (or the pseudogene TRBV3-2) to TRBJ2-5, with D unclear. Between the trimmed V and J ends, which lost 0 bases and 0 bases, there was a span of 8 bases. The V gene's germline CDR1 is LGHDT and CDR2 YNNKEL (reference sequence). There are 15 residues in the CDR3.

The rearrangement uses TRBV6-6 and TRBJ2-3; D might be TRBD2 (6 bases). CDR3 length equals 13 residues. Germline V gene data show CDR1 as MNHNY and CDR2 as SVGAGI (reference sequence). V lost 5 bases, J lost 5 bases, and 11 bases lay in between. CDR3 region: CASSPGRRDTQYF. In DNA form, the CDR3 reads TGTGCCAGCAGTCCAGGGAGGCGAGATACGCAGTATTTT.

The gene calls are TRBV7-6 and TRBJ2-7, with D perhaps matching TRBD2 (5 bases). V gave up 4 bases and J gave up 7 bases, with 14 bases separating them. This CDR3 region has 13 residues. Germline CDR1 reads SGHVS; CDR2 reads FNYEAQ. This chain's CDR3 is CASSSGSQREQYF. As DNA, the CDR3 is TGTGCCAGCAGCTCCGGAAGCCAGCGGGAGCAGTACTTC.